Presented here are 14 T cell receptor beta chains from one specimen sequenced in a study of cytomegalovirus exposure and HLA in healthy donors. PCR used 60 Vbeta primers and 13 Jbeta primers. Clones were read by immunoSEQ multiplex PCR, and TCRdb kept only the in-frame ones, dropping some. The profile shows some 110,000 clones, around 80% of them singletons. Sequencing input: PBMCs. These receptors originate from a woman aged 18 to 35 in good health and CMV-seropositive.

This clone was counted a few times. The chain employs TRBV15 and TRBJ2-1; tentatively, D is TRBD1 (5 bases). This CDR3 contains 15 residues. Germline lookup yields CDR1 LNHNV and CDR2 YYDKDF (reference sequence). Between the trimmed V and J ends, which lost 3 bases and 3 bases, there was a span of 12 bases. Here the CDR3 reads CATSRVGEGYNEQFF. The DNA for the CDR3 is TGTGCCACCAGCAGGGTAGGGGAAGGCTACAATGAGCAGTTCTTC. Filled out from reference TRBV15 and TRBJ2-1, the complete variable domain reads DAMVIQNPRYQVTQFGKPVTLSCSQTLNHNVMYWYQQKSSQAPKLLFHYYDKDFNNEADTPDNFQSRRPNTSFCFLDIRSPGLGDTAMYLCATSRVGEGYNEQFFGPGTRLTVL.

This clone was detected once. The CDR3 DNA reads as TGCGCCAGCAGCTTGGCCACAGGACAGGGATACACCTACGAGCAGTACTTC. It is translated as CASSLATGQGYTYEQYF. The V gene is TRBV5-1, the J gene TRBJ2-7, with 8 positions matching TRBD1. The junction had 10 bases not matched to a gene; V was cut back by 0 bases and J by 2 bases. The germline V gene has CDR1 SGHRS and CDR2 YFSETQ. The CDR3 runs 17 residues.

The chain has TRBV6-1 and TRBJ2-5; D not resolved. V was pared by 2 bases and J by 5 bases, with 6 bases between. The CDR3 has 12 amino acids. CDR1 and CDR2 from the germline V gene are MNHNS and SASEGT. The CDR3 sequence: CASSEFRETQYF. For the CDR3, the DNA is TGTGCCAGCAGTGAATTTCGGGAGACCCAGTACTTC.

The chain employs TRBV9 and TRBJ2-3, with 8 bases identical to TRBD2. With 4 bases clipped from V and 3 bases from J, the junction kept 7 bases outside the gene matches. Germline-derived CDR1 and CDR2 are SGDLS and YYNGEE. The CDR3 extends over 15 amino acids. CDR3 residues: CASSLGTSETDTQYF. The CDR3 coding sequence is TGTGCCAGCAGCCTTGGGACTAGTGAAACAGATACGCAGTATTTT.

The chain combines TRBV6-1 with TRBJ2-7; D may be TRBD2 (6 bases). Per the germline V gene, CDR1 is MNHNS and CDR2 is SASEGT. V was shortened by 4 bases and J by 0 bases, with 13 bases between the two germline ends. This CDR3 is built from 15 residues. CDR3 DNA: TGTGCCAGCAGTGGGATCTCGGGGGACTCCTACGAGCAGTACTTC. As protein: CASSGISGDSYEQYF.

J is TRBJ1-3 and V is TRBV5-6; the D is unclear. Trimming left V 0 bases short and J 0 bases short, with 10 bases between. CDR1 is SGHDT and CDR2 is YYEEEE in the germline V gene. The CDR3 is 16 amino acids. In DNA form, the CDR3 reads TGTGCCAGCAGCTTGGACTTACTGTCCTCTGGAAACACCATATATTTT. This sequence encodes CASSLDLLSSGNTIYF.

In its sample, this clone was seen a few times. The V call is TRBV5-1, the J call TRBJ2-2; D is perhaps TRBD1 (5 bases). CDR3 size: 15 residues. Per germline, CDR1 SGHRS and CDR2 YFSETQ. V lost 0 bases, J lost 5 bases, and 11 bases lay in between. DNA of the CDR3: TGCGCCAGCAGCTTGGCGAGCCAGGGAACCGGGGAGCTGTTTTTT. It specifies CASSLASQGTGELFF.

Of note for this clone: Other DNA sequences in the sample encode the same CDR3. The genes are TRBV6-5 and TRBJ2-1, with a tentative D call TRBD1 (6 bases). The V end was cut by 6 bases, the J end by 0 bases, with 9 bases between. Looked up from germline, CDR1 is MNHEY and CDR2 is SVGAGI. CDR3 length: 14 amino acids. The CDR3: CASRRGSSYNEQFF. The CDR3 DNA follows: TGTGCCAGCAGGAGGGGGAGCTCCTACAATGAGCAGTTCTTC.

The chain links TRBV28 to TRBJ1-2, with TRBD1 as a possible D gene (5 bases). Per germline, CDR1 MDHEN and CDR2 SYDVKM. The CDR3 sequence is 16 residues long. The ends were cut back, 5 bases at V and 3 bases at J, with 19 bases in the middle. The CDR3 bases are TGTGCCAGCAGTCCCCCCACGGGGGGGGGATACTATGGCTACACCTTC. Translation gives CASSPPTGGGYYGYTF.

The genes are TRBV5-1 and TRBJ2-7, with TRBD1 as a possible D gene (6 bases). The CDR3 is 15 residues long. CDR1 and CDR2 (germline): SGHRS, YFSETQ. V lost 4 bases and J lost 3, with 17 bases in between. The CDR3 sequence is CASSVTGQIIYEQYF. The CDR3 coding sequence is TGCGCCAGCAGCGTAACCGGACAGATAATCTACGAGCAGTACTTC.

The chain is built from TRBV11-2 and TRBJ2-2, with 8 bases identical to TRBD2. The germline gives CDR1 SGHAT, CDR2 FQNNGV. The junction had 4 bases not matched to a gene; V was cut back by 0 bases and J by 7 bases. This CDR3 region has 15 residues. CDR3 DNA sequence: TGTGCCAGCAGCTTAGATGGCACTAGCGGCGGGGAGCTGTTTTTT. This encodes CASSLDGTSGGELFF.

This chain connects TRBV6-1 to TRBJ2-1, with TRBD2 identical over 11 bases. This CDR3 is built from 20 residues. J lost 5 bases, V lost 2 bases, and 17 bases had no gene match. In germline, CDR1 is MNHNS, CDR2 SASEGT. CDR3 in amino acids: CASSEFTGTSGTISHNEQFF. The CDR3 nucleotides are TGTGCCAGCAGTGAATTCACCGGGACTAGCGGAACAATTTCCCACAATGAGCAGTTCTTC.

The rearrangement joins TRBV28 to TRBJ1-5, with TRBD1 matching 10 bases. Germline V gene lookup returns CDR1 MDHEN and CDR2 SYDVKM. The V and J ends lost 6 bases and 7 bases, in that order; junction bases with no gene match: 9. The CDR3 consists of 15 residues. This CDR3 reads CASSLTGGHLQPQHF. For the CDR3, the DNA is TGTGCCAGCAGCTTGACAGGGGGCCATCTCCAGCCCCAGCATTTT. Variable domain in full (rest from reference TRBV28 and TRBJ1-5): DVKVTQSSRYLVKRTGEKVFLECVQDMDHENMFWYRQDPGLGLRLIYFSYDVKMKEKGDIPEGYSVSREKKERFSLILESASTNQTSMYLCASSLTGGHLQPQHFGDGTRLSIL.

The rearrangement joins TRBV11-3 to TRBJ2-3, with unresolved D. There are 13 residues in the CDR3. V lost 3 bases to trimming and J lost 5 bases, with 9 bases between them. Per germline, CDR1 SGHNT and CDR2 YENEEA. The DNA of the CDR3 is TGTGCCAGCAGCTTGGAGTCCAGAGATACGCAGTATTTT. It yields the protein CASSLESRDTQYF.